These 5 T cell receptor beta chains came from one sample sequenced in a study of blood T cell repertoires in COVID-19. Measured with immunoSEQ multiplex PCR; TCRdb has only the in-frame clones, and not every one. The top ten hold 6% to 7.5% of the sample, which has some 100,000 clones, approximately 78% seen once. Source material: peripheral blood. The receptors shown here come from a man aged 45-65 years with active or convalescent COVID-19.

This clone has just one count. This chain uses TRBV30 with TRBJ2-3; 11 bases line up with TRBD2. The V and J ends lost 4 bases and 0 bases, in that order; junction bases with no gene match: 9. Germline CDR1 and CDR2: GTSNPN and SVGIG (reference sequence). The CDR3 runs 17 residues. The CDR3 loop is CAWMRALAGVSTDTQYF. The CDR3 nucleotides are TGTGCCTGGATGAGGGCACTAGCGGGGGTTAGCACAGATACGCAGTATTTT.

The V gene is TRBV2, the J gene TRBJ1-5; tentative D call: TRBD1 (6 bases). The CDR3 runs to 15 residues. Per the germline V gene, CDR1 is SNHLY and CDR2 is FYNNEI. Trimming cost V 6 bases and J 3 bases, with 15 bases left between them. CDR3: CASRMTGVDNQPQHF. CDR3 nucleotides: TGTGCCAGCAGAATGACAGGAGTCGACAATCAGCCCCAGCATTTT.

The J gene is TRBJ1-5, the V gene TRBV6-6, with unresolved D. CDR1 MNHNY and CDR2 SVGAGI come from the germline V gene (reference sequence). The CDR3 loop spans 16 amino acids. V shed 5 bases and J shed 0 bases, with 14 bases lying between them. The CDR3 coding sequence is TGTGCCAGCAGTAACTGGGCAGACTATAGCAATCAGCCCCAGCATTTT. It codes for CASSNWADYSNQPQHF.

The V and J genes are TRBV6-5 and TRBJ1-4; D is ambiguous. Trimming removed 6 bases at V and 14 bases at J, with 19 bases between. In germline, CDR1 is MNHEY, CDR2 SVGAGI. The CDR3 contains 13 residues. CDR3 sequence (DNA): TGTGCCAGCAGGCCCGGTAGCGGACGAGAGCTGTTTTTT. This translates into CASRPGSGRELFF.

The chain recombines TRBV4-1 with TRBJ2-3, with 8 nucleotides matching TRBD2. Germline V gives CDR1 MGHRA, CDR2 YSYEKL. Trimming at V came to 2 bases and at J to 0 bases, leaving 10 bases not matched to a gene. The length of the CDR3 is 18 residues. The CDR3, as DNA: TGCGCCAGCAGCCAAAAAAACCGGGGGGGCCTGAGCACAGATACGCAGTATTTT. Amino acid sequence: CASSQKNRGGLSTDTQYF.